This T cell receptor (beta chain) was identified during a study of blood T cell repertoires in COVID-19. Background on the study: The study drew acute and convalescent COVID-19 samples from the United States, Italy and Spain. T cells, B-cell-depleted T cells, or PBMCs provided the cDNA or gDNA that served as material.

In germline, CDR1 is KGHSH, CDR2 LQKENI. This CDR3 region has 13 residues. V shed 8 bases and J shed 8 bases, with 13 bases lying between them. Original processing notes: Reference gene primers were amplified, and this amplification served to estimate nucleated cell counts. Sequenced by immunoSEQ multiplex PCR; TCRdb stores in-frame clones only, minus some. Clonal size and the V and J genes are those of that table, whereas D and trimming came from the DNA. The sample consists of 500,000 to 600,000 clones, approximately 91% of them appearing once. Patients at the Seattle site were enrolled during active infection and followed longitudinally.

This clonotype originated in a woman aged 50 to 60 with COVID-19, enrolled during active disease. The chain carries TRBV18 and TRBJ1-6; tentatively, D is TRBD1 (5 bases). Source material: peripheral blood. The CDR3 nucleotides are TGTGCCAGCGGTGGGGCACCTCATTCACCCCTCCACTTT. It specifies CASGGAPHSPLHF.